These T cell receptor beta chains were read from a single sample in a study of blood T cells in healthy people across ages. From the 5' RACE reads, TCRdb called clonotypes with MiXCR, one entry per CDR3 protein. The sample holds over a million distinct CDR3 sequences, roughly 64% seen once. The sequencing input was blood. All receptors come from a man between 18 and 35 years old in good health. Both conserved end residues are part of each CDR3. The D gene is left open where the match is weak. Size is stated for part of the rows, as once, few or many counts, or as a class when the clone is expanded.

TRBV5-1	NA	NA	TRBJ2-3	TGCGCCAGCAGCCCCATAGGGGCTAGCACAGATACGCAGTATTTT	CASSPIGASTDTQYF
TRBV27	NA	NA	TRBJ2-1	TGTGCCAGCAGTTTATCAGTCCTCTACAATGAGCAGTTCTTC	CASSLSVLYNEQFF
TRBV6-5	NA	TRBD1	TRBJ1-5	TGTGCCAGCAGTACAGGGGCGAATCAGCCCCAGCATTTT	CASSTGANQPQHF
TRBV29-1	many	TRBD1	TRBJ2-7	TGCAGCGTCGGGACAGGGGGTTCCTACGAGCAGTACTTC	CSVGTGGSYEQYF
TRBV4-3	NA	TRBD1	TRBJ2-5	TGCGCCAGCAGCCAAGATACAGGGGGCCGGGAGACCCAGTACTTC	CASSQDTGGRETQYF
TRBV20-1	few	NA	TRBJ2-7	TGCAGTGCTAGCCCCACGTCCTACGAGCAGTACTTC	CSASPTSYEQYF
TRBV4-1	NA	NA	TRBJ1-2	TGCGCCAGCAGCCAAGAACCCTTCTCCTATGGCTACACCTTC	CASSQEPFSYGYTF
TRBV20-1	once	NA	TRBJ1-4	TGCAGTATCTGGGGGAAAGAAGGGTGGTATGGTAATGAAAAACTGTTTTTT	CSIWGKEGWYGNEKLFF
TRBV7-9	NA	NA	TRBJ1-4	TGTGCCAGCAGCGCCACAGTTACAGAAAAACTGTTTTTT	CASSATVTEKLFF
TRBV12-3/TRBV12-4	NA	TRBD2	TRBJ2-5	TGTGCCAGCAGCAATAACCCGGGACTAGCAGAGACCCAGTACTTC	CASSNNPGLAETQYF
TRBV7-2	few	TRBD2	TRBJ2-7	TGTGCCAGCAGCTTAGGGCGGGGGGCCCTCTACGAGCAGTACTTC	CASSLGRGALYEQYF
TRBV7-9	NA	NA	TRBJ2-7	TGTGCCAGCAGCTTGGGACACCCAGGCGAGCAGTACTTC	CASSLGHPGEQYF
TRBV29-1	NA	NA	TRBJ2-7	TGCAGCGTTGAAGATAGGCGGGTTAGCTCCTACAATGAGCAGTACTTC	CSVEDRRVSSYNEQYF
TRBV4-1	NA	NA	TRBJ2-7	TGCGCCAGCAGCCAAGAGGGGGTAGGGCGTACCTACGAGCAGTACTTC	CASSQEGVGRTYEQYF
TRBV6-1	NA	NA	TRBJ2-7	TGTGCCAGCGACGAGTCCTACGAGCAGTACTTC	CASDESYEQYF
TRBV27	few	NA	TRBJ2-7	TGTGCCAGCAGTTTATGGCAGTCTTTAACCTACGAGCAGTACTTC	CASSLWQSLTYEQYF
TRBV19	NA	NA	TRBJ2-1	TGTGCCAGTAGTATGGCTTGGTCCAATGAGCAGTTCTTC	CASSMAWSNEQFF
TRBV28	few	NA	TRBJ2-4	TGTGCCAGCAGTTCGACCGGGACAGCCAAAAACATTCAGTACTTC	CASSSTGTAKNIQYF
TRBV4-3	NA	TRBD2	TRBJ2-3	TGCGCCAGCAGCCAAGATAACGGGGGGGGCCCGCTTAGCACAGATACGCAGTATTTT	CASSQDNGGGPLSTDTQYF